This T cell receptor beta chain was documented in a study of beta chain features in type 1 diabetes. The authors reverse transcribed all of the isolated RNA, so sequencing captured expressed TCRB transcripts. The data were produced by immunoSEQ multiplex PCR, yet TCRdb's version contains in-frame clones alone and is incomplete. Of about 370,000 clones listed, over 8.5% are singletons. Study-level points and caveats: In type 1 diabetes patients, VDJ junctions had fewer insertions; deletions at these junctions were more frequent. Equally in patients and controls, shorter templates might have been favored by PCR. There was a moderate but significant shortening of TCRB CDR3s in all four CD4+ subsets of Type 1 diabetes patients.

This clone showed up just a few times. Its antigen is unknown. Germline CDR1 reads SGHAT; CDR2 reads FQNNGV. The trim removed 5 bases at V and 3 bases at J, leaving 5 bases unmatched. CDR3 length equals 16 residues. The receptor was isolated from a man aged 25-45 years with type 1 diabetes. The J gene is TRBJ2-1, the V gene TRBV11-2; 12 bases map to TRBD2. The source material was central memory CD4+ T cells from blood. As DNA, the CDR3 is TGTGCCAGCAGCCGGACTAGCGGGATTCACTACAATGAGCAGTTCTTC. This sequence encodes CASSRTSGIHYNEQFF.